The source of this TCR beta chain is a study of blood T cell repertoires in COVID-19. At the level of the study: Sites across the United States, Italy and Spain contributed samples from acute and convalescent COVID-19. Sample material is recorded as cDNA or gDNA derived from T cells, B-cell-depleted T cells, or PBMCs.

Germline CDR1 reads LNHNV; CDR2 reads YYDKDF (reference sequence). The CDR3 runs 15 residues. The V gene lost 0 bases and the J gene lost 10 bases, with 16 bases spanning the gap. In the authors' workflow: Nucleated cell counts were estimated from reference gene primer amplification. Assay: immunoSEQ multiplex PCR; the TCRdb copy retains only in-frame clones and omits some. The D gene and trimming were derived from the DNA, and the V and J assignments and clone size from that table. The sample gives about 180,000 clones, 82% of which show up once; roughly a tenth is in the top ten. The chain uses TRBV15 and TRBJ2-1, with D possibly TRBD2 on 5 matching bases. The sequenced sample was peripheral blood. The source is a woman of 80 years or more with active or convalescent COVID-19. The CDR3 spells CATSRDPVLSGEQFF. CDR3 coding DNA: TGTGCCACCAGCAGAGACCCCGTGCTTTCGGGAGAGCAGTTCTTC. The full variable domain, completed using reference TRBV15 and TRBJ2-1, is DAMVIQNPRYQVTQFGKPVTLSCSQTLNHNVMYWYQQKSSQAPKLLFHYYDKDFNNEADTPDNFQSRRPNTSFCFLDIRSPGLGDTAMYLCATSRDPVLSGEQFFGPGTRLTVL.